These 30 T cell receptor beta chains originate from one sample sequenced in a study of graft-versus-host responses after intestinal transplantation. Data came from immunoSEQ multiplex PCR; TCRdb stores just in-frame clones and leaves some out. The sample has 98,000 or so clones, 86% seen once. Sequences were derived from PBMCs, sampled 255 days after intestinal transplant. Receptors originate from a human patient who received an intestinal transplant, so some T cells may come from the graft donor.

This chain connects TRBV5-1 to TRBJ1-2; 9 nucleotides line up with TRBD1. With 0 bases clipped from V and 5 bases from J, the junction kept 8 bases outside the gene matches. Germline V gene lookup returns CDR1 SGHRS and CDR2 YFSETQ. The CDR3 totals 16 residues. The CDR3 region has the DNA TGCGCCAGCAGCTTGGAGGAAACCGGGACAGGGTATGGCTACACCTTC. It encodes CASSLEETGTGYGYTF.

The gene calls are TRBV6-1 and TRBJ1-5; D is unresolved. This CDR3 contains 15 residues. Germline CDR1 reads MNHNS; CDR2 reads SASEGT. The ends were cut back, 1 base at V and 5 bases at J, with 12 bases in the middle. CDR3 coding DNA: TGTGCCAGCAGTGAAGGAGAGGGAACCCATCAGCCCCAGCATTTT. Amino acids: CASSEGEGTHQPQHF.

The rearrangement joins TRBV5-5 to TRBJ1-1; D is perhaps TRBD1 (5 bases). V shed 3 bases and J shed 5 bases, with 8 bases lying between them. The CDR3 has 12 residues. Germline assignment: CDR1 SGHKS and CDR2 YYEKEE (reference sequence). The CDR3 nucleotides read TGTGCCAGCAGCTCCGGGGCGACTGAAGCTTTCTTT. Residues: CASSSGATEAFF. Looking up the rest from reference TRBV5-5 and TRBJ1-1 gives the full variable domain: DAGVTQSPTHLIKTRGQQVTLRCSPISGHKSVSWYQQVLGQGPQFIFQYYEKEERGRGNFPDRFSARQFPNYSSELNVNALLLGDSALYLCASSSGATEAFFGQGTRLTVV.

This clone appeared once. The chain joins TRBV28 to TRBJ2-3; 7 bases are a match to TRBD2. Germline V gives CDR1 MDHEN, CDR2 SYDVKM. This CDR3 is 15 amino acids long. The J segment lost 5 bases and the V segment lost 5 bases, leaving 10 bases of the junction unmatched. This CDR3 is CASSPPGGRQDTQYF. The CDR3, as DNA: TGTGCCAGCAGTCCCCCAGGCGGGAGACAAGATACGCAGTATTTT.

This sequence joins TRBV6-1 and TRBJ2-7; D is unclear. Germline V CDR1 and CDR2: MNHNS, SASEGT. V was clipped by 7 bases and J by 1 base, with 5 bases between them. There are 11 residues in the CDR3. Written as DNA, the CDR3 is TGTGCCAGCATAGATTCCTACGAGCAGTACTTC. Residues: CASIDSYEQYF.

This chain uses TRBV2 with TRBJ1-5; D unresolved. Germline V gene sequence: CDR1 SNHLY, CDR2 FYNNEI. Trimming pared 7 bases from V and 0 bases from J, leaving 7 bases between. CDR3 length equals 13 residues. The CDR3 here is CASTWSSNQPQHF. In DNA, the CDR3 is TGTGCCAGCACATGGAGTAGCAATCAGCCCCAGCATTTT.

CDR3: CASSFVGDGQPQHF. In nucleotides, the CDR3 is TGTGCCAGCAGTTTCGTAGGGGATGGTCAGCCCCAGCATTTT. The gene calls are TRBV28 and TRBJ1-5; D might be TRBD1 (5 bases). Trimming cost V 3 bases and J 6 bases, with 12 bases left between them. Germline CDR1 and CDR2: MDHEN and SYDVKM. This CDR3 is built from 14 residues.

The CDR3: CSVEDLGTGGLGQYF. The CDR3 coding sequence is TGCAGCGTTGAAGATCTCGGGACAGGGGGCTTGGGGCAGTACTTC. This rearrangement joins TRBV29-1 to TRBJ2-7, with 12 bases that match TRBD1. Trimming cost V 0 bases and J 9 bases; bases outside gene matches: 9. Germline lookup yields CDR1 SQVTM and CDR2 ANQGSEA. The CDR3 covers 15 residues.

The V gene is TRBV5-1, the J gene TRBJ1-1; D gene unclear. Trimming stripped 0 bases from V and 3 bases from J, with 15 bases between. This CDR3 is 16 amino acids long. Germline V CDR1 and CDR2: SGHRS, YFSETQ. In DNA form, the CDR3 reads TGCGCCAGCAGCTTGGCCAGTACCCCGAGGGACACTGAAGCTTTCTTT. Translated, it gives CASSLASTPRDTEAFF.

The chain carries TRBV5-5 and TRBJ1-2; the match to TRBD1 covers 7 bases. Germline V gene lookup returns CDR1 SGHKS and CDR2 YYEKEE (reference sequence). V gave up 1 base and J gave up 3 bases; unmatched junction bases: 6. The CDR3 sequence is 15 residues long. CDR3 sequence: CASSLLTGTDYGYTF. The CDR3 DNA reads as TGTGCCAGCAGCTTGTTGACAGGGACTGACTATGGCTACACCTTC.

In nucleotides, the CDR3 is TGTGCCGCGGGGGGGACTAGCGGGTACGAGCAGTACTTC. Translated, it gives CAAGGTSGYEQYF. The gene calls are TRBV6-1 and TRBJ2-7; 12 bases line up with TRBD2. Germline V gene lookup returns CDR1 MNHNS and CDR2 SASEGT. The CDR3 covers 13 residues. After removal of 11 bases from V and 4 bases from J, the junction contained 6 bases not matched to a gene.

The sample holds one count of this clone. V usage is TRBV5-1 and J usage is TRBJ2-3; maybe TRBD2 (5 bases). Germline V gene sequence: CDR1 SGHRS, CDR2 YFSETQ. Between the trimmed V and J ends, which lost 7 bases and 1 base, there was a span of 13 bases. The CDR3 is 14 amino acids. Here the CDR3 DNA reads TGCGCCAGCGCCTTCGACGGGGGCACAGATACGCAGTATTTT. This encodes CASAFDGGTDTQYF.

This clone was seen a few times. The chain couples TRBV6-5 to TRBJ1-2, with TRBD1 matching over 7 bases. The V segment lost 0 bases and the J segment 4 bases; nucleotides outside the gene matches: 5. Germline V lookup: CDR1 MNHEY, CDR2 SVGAGI. This CDR3 contains 15 residues. The CDR3 region has the DNA TGTGCCAGCAGTTACTCGACCTGGGACAGCTATGGCTACACCTTC. Its protein product is CASSYSTWDSYGYTF.

This chain uses TRBV6-5 with TRBJ2-3; possibly TRBD1 or TRBD2 for D (6 bases each). The CDR3 extends over 16 amino acids. In germline, CDR1 is MNHEY, CDR2 SVGAGI. Deletions cut 2 bases from V and 1 base from J, with 13 bases between. CDR3 in DNA: TGTGCCAGCAGTTACAGGGGGGTTGATGGCACAGATACGCAGTATTTT. Translating it yields CASSYRGVDGTDTQYF.

This clone was detected only once. The chain combines TRBV4-3 with TRBJ1-1; no firm D call. The CDR3 is 13 residues long. CDR1 and CDR2 from the germline V gene are LGHNA and YSLEER. V was cut by 4 bases and J by 0 bases, with 6 bases left in between. CDR3 loop: CASSLGVNTEAFF. DNA of the CDR3: TGCGCCAGCAGCCTAGGAGTGAACACTGAAGCTTTCTTT.

The chain employs TRBV7-8 and TRBJ1-5; D is ambiguous. V was clipped by 1 base and J by 1 base, with 5 bases between them. The CDR3 consists of 14 residues. Looked up from germline, CDR1 is SGHVS and CDR2 is FQNEAQ. The CDR3 DNA reads TGTGCCAGCAGCTTAGAACGCAGCAATCAGCCCCAGCATTTT. Protein: CASSLERSNQPQHF.

The chain couples TRBV6-6 to TRBJ1-2; D not certain. Trimming removed 2 bases from V and 7 bases from J, with 8 bases in between. CDR3 length equals 12 residues. Germline V lookup: CDR1 MNHNY, CDR2 SVGAGI (reference sequence). Written as DNA, the CDR3 is TGTGCCAGCAGTTACAATCGGGGTGGCTACACCTTC. This codes for CASSYNRGGYTF.

This chain connects TRBV2 to TRBJ1-2; 9 nucleotides line up with TRBD1. The CDR3 loop spans 14 amino acids. The V and J ends lost 6 bases and 3 bases, in that order; junction bases with no gene match: 5. Per the germline V gene, CDR1 is SNHLY and CDR2 is FYNNEI. The CDR3 nucleotides read TGTGCCAGCAGCCCGGGACAGGGTTACTATGGCTACACCTTC. Its translation is CASSPGQGYYGYTF.

J is TRBJ2-3 and V is TRBV28, with a possible D match to TRBD1 (6 bases). The CDR3 is 19 residues long. V was cut by 3 bases and J by 0 bases, with 22 bases left in between. The germline gives CDR1 MDHEN, CDR2 SYDVKM. CDR3 DNA sequence: TGTGCCAGCAGTTTCCCGACAGGTTGGCCTCACTCTAGCACAGATACGCAGTATTTT. This sequence encodes CASSFPTGWPHSSTDTQYF.

The chain joins TRBV27 to TRBJ2-7; D gene unclear. This CDR3 has 15 amino acids. Germline CDR1 MNHEY, CDR2 SMNVEV (reference sequence). The V gene lost 3 bases and the J gene lost 0 bases, with 12 bases spanning the gap. The CDR3: CASSLDPRASYEQYF. CDR3 DNA sequence: TGTGCCAGCAGTTTGGACCCGAGAGCCTCCTACGAGCAGTACTTC.

The chain carries TRBV14 and TRBJ2-7, with 7 bases identical to TRBD1. This CDR3 comprises 13 residues. Germline loops: CDR1 SGHDN, CDR2 FVKESK. V shed 1 base, J shed 4 bases, and the junction held 1 base outside the gene matches. CDR3 sequence reads: CASSQVQGYEQYF. CDR3 nucleotides: TGTGCCAGCAGCCAAGTACAGGGGTACGAGCAGTACTTC.

This clone occurred once. The V call is TRBV18, the J call TRBJ2-2; unclear D gene. Trimming removed 2 bases from V and 4 bases from J, with 2 bases in between. Germline assignment: CDR1 KGHSH and CDR2 LQKENI. The CDR3 runs 12 residues. The CDR3 loop reads CASSPFTGELFF. In nucleotides, the CDR3 is TGTGCCAGCTCACCATTCACCGGGGAGCTGTTTTTT.

The chain joins TRBV2 to TRBJ1-1; D ambiguous. The CDR3 loop spans 13 amino acids. Trimming left V 3 bases short and J 1 base short, with 6 bases between. Germline V CDR1 and CDR2: SNHLY, FYNNEI. This chain's CDR3 is CASSDIRNTEAFF. In nucleotides, the CDR3 is TGTGCCAGCAGTGACATAAGGAACACTGAAGCTTTCTTT.

The chain employs TRBV4-3 and TRBJ1-2; D is unresolved. Trimming removed 1 base at V and 3 bases at J, with 9 bases between. Germline V gives CDR1 LGHNA, CDR2 YSLEER. The CDR3 is made up of 14 amino acids. CDR3 DNA: TGCGCCAGCAGCCAAGTACGTGGGGACTATGGCTACACCTTC. Its protein is CASSQVRGDYGYTF.

The V gene is TRBV6-1, the J gene TRBJ1-6, with D unresolved. Germline loops: CDR1 MNHNS, CDR2 SASEGT. The V end lost 4 bases, the J end lost 0 bases, and 13 bases lay between the germline ends. The length of the CDR3 is 17 residues. The CDR3 DNA is TGTGCCAGCAGTGGTTCGGGCCGGAGCTCCTATAATTCACCCCTCCACTTT. Its translation is CASSGSGRSSYNSPLHF.

The chain recombines TRBV13 with TRBJ2-7, with 8 bases aligning to TRBD1. J lost 4 bases, V lost 5 bases, and 10 bases had no gene match. This CDR3 has 15 residues. Per germline, CDR1 PRHDT and CDR2 FYEKMQ (reference sequence). The CDR3 bases are TGTGCCAGCAGCGCAGGACAGGGAGGATCGTACGAGCAGTACTTC. Its protein product is CASSAGQGGSYEQYF.

This clone occurred once. This CDR3 is CASSERALSINEQFF. CDR3 in DNA: TGTGCCAGCAGCGAACGGGCCTTATCTATCAATGAGCAGTTCTTC. The chain employs TRBV2 and TRBJ2-1; D not resolved. Germline CDR1 is SNHLY and CDR2 is FYNNEI. This CDR3 spans 15 amino acids. The germline V and J ends were trimmed by 6 bases and 6 bases, with 18 bases remaining between them.

This chain uses TRBV5-6 with TRBJ1-2; D may be TRBD1 (6 bases). Germline lookup yields CDR1 SGHDT and CDR2 YYEEEE. Trimming took 4 bases from V and 6 from J, leaving 13 bases between them. The CDR3 is 13 residues long. The CDR3 sequence is CASSNAGGHGYTF. The CDR3 nucleotides are TGTGCCAGCAGCAATGCGGGGGGGCATGGCTACACCTTC.

This sequence joins TRBV10-3 and TRBJ1-2; TRBD1 agrees at 9 bases. The junction had 7 bases not matched to a gene; V was cut back by 7 bases and J by 4 bases. Germline V gene data show CDR1 as ENHRY and CDR2 as SYGVKD. This CDR3 contains 14 residues. In DNA, the CDR3 is TGTGCCATCAATTGGGACAGGGAGGGCTATGGCTACACCTTC. Amino acids: CAINWDREGYGYTF.

This sequence joins TRBV18 and TRBJ2-1, with 7 bases matching TRBD1. Germline V lookup: CDR1 KGHSH, CDR2 LQKENI. V lost 2 bases to trimming and J lost 7 bases; unmatched junction nucleotides: 8. The CDR3 sequence is 15 residues long. CDR3 coding DNA: TGTGCCAGCTCACCAAGGCAGGGGGAGACGAATGAGCAGTTCTTC. Translating it yields CASSPRQGETNEQFF. Looking up the rest from reference TRBV18 and TRBJ2-1 gives the full variable domain: NAGVMQNPRHLVRRRGQEARLRCSPMKGHSHVYWYRQLPEEGLKFMVYLQKENIIDESGMPKERFSAEFPKEGPSILRIQQVVRGDSAAYFCASSPRQGETNEQFFGPGTRLTVL.